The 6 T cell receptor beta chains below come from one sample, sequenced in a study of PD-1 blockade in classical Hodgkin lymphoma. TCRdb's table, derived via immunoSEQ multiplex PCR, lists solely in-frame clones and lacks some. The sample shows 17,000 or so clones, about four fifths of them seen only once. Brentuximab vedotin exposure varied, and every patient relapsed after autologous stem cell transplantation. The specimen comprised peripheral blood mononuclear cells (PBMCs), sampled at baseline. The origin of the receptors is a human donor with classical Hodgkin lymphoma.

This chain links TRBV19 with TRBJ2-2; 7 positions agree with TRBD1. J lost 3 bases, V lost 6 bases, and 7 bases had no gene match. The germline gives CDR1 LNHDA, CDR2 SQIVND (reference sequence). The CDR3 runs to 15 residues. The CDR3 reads CASSRDRGDTGELFF. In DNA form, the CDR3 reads TGTGCCAGTAGCCGGGACAGAGGGGACACCGGGGAGCTGTTTTTT.

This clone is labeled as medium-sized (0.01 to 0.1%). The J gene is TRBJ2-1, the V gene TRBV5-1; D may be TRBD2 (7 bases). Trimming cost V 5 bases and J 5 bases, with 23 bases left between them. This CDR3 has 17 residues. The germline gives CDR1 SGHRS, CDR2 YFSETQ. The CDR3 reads CASRSGGATETDNEQFF. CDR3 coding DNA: TGCGCCAGCAGAAGTGGGGGGGCCACCGAGACAGACAATGAGCAGTTCTTC. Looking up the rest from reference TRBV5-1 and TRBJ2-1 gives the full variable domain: KAGVTQTPRYLIKTRGQQVTLSCSPISGHRSVSWYQQTPGQGLQFLFEYFSETQRNKGNFPGRFSGRQFSNSRSEMNVSTLELGDSALYLCASRSGGATETDNEQFFGPGTRLTVL.

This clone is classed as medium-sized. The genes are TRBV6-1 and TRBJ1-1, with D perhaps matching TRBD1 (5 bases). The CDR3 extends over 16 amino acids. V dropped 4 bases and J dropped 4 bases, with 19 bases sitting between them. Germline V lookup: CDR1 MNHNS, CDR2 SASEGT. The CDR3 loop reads CASSVFNSGESTEAFF. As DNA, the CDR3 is TGTGCCAGCAGTGTTTTCAACTCGGGGGAGAGCACTGAAGCTTTCTTT.

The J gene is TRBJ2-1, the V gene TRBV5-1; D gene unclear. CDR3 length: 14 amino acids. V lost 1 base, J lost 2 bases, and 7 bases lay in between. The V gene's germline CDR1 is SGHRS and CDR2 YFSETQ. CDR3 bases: TGCGCCAGCAGCTTGATGCACCCCTACAATGAGCAGTTCTTC. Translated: CASSLMHPYNEQFF.

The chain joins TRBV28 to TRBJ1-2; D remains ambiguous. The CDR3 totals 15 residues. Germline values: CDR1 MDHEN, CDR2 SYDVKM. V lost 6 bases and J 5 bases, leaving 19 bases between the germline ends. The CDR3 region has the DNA TGTGCCAGCAGCCTATCCCCGGGAGCCACGTATGGCTACACCTTC. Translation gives CASSLSPGATYGYTF.

CDR3 DNA: TGTGCCAGCAGTGTTCAGAGTTTAGGGAACACTGAAGCTTTCTTT. Its translation: CASSVQSLGNTEAFF. The V and J genes are TRBV11-2 and TRBJ1-1; no firm D call. Trimming shortened V by 6 bases and J by 1 base, and 15 bases separated the two germline ends. The CDR3 is 15 residues long. In germline, CDR1 is SGHAT, CDR2 FQNNGV.